A single sample gave rise to the 11 T cell receptor beta chains below, sequenced in a study of blood T cells in healthy people across ages. A second PCR, run for about 7 to 11 cycles, used a sample-barcoded 5' primer plus a J-beta primer mix. TCRdb fed the 5' RACE reads into MiXCR, producing one record per CDR3 protein. The sample lists around 1.7 million distinct CDR3 sequences; 28% were seen once. The sample consisted of blood. These receptors were collected from a woman aged 25 to 39 in good health.

Only a few counts were recorded for this clonotype. This may arise from a read error, as a much more abundant clone is one base away. The chain links TRBV29-1 to TRBJ2-1, with D perhaps matching TRBD1 or TRBD2 (5 bases each). The CDR3 runs 12 residues. In germline, CDR1 is SQVTM, CDR2 ANQGSEA. The V gene lost 7 bases and the J gene lost 10 bases, with 17 bases spanning the gap. The CDR3 spells CSGIGASYEQFF. Written as DNA, the CDR3 is TGCAGCGGAATCGGGGCTTCCTACGAGCAGTTCTTC.

This clonotype was counted only a few times. CDR3 nucleotide sequence: TGCGCCAGCAGTGAGCCTGGCGAAGAGACCCAGTACTTC. Encoded protein: CASSEPGEETQYF. The chain joins TRBV10-2 to TRBJ2-5; D unresolved. CDR3 size: 13 residues. Germline CDR1 reads WSHSY; CDR2 reads SAAADI. V dropped 2 bases and J dropped 3 bases, with 7 bases sitting between them.

This clonotype was seen a few times. The rearrangement links TRBV7-2 to TRBJ2-3; D is unclear. Trimming cost V 2 bases and J 2 bases, with 14 bases left between them. Germline V gene data show CDR1 as SGHTA and CDR2 as FQGNSA. The CDR3 is made up of 16 amino acids. CDR3 in DNA: TGTGCCAGCAGCTTATTAATCACCGGGTCCACAGATACGCAGTATTTT. Protein: CASSLLITGSTDTQYF.

This clonotype was found once. A read error may be the cause here, since a much bigger clone is one base away. Here the CDR3 reads CAISGQRSTDTQYF. CDR3 DNA: TGTGCCATCAGTGGGCAGCGGAGCACAGATACGCAGTATTTT. This chain joins TRBV10-3 and TRBJ2-3, with D tentatively TRBD2 (5 bases). CDR3 length: 14 amino acids. With 4 bases removed from V and 0 bases from J, the gap between germline ends came to 8 bases. The germline CDR1 and CDR2 sequences are ENHRY and SYGVKD.

Only a few counts were recorded for this clonotype. The chain employs TRBV25-1 and TRBJ2-7; D gene ambiguous. The CDR3 extends over 13 amino acids. Trimming removed 6 bases from V and 3 bases from J, with 12 bases in between. The germline V gene encodes CDR1 MGHDK and CDR2 SYGVNS. CDR3 sequence: CASREGPNYEQYF. The CDR3 DNA follows: TGTGCCAGCAGGGAAGGACCCAACTACGAGCAGTACTTC.

In this sample, this clonotype turned up a few times. The genes are TRBV27 and TRBJ2-5; possibly TRBD2 for D (6 bases). The tail of the sequence fits TRBJ2-7 better, so the J call may be wrong. The CDR3 sequence is 14 residues long. Per the germline V gene, CDR1 is MNHEY and CDR2 is SMNVEV (reference sequence). This chain's CDR3 is CASSIAVMGREQYF. Written as DNA, the CDR3 is TGTGCCAGCAGTATAGCGGTAATGGGCCGCGAGCAGTACTTC.

This clonotype was counted between two and nine times. The rearrangement links TRBV12-3 or TRBV12-4 to TRBJ2-5; the D gene is possibly TRBD2 (5 bases). V was trimmed by 3 bases and J by 5 bases, leaving 10 bases between them. The CDR3 covers 13 residues. The CDR3 nucleotides are TGTGCCAGCAGTTTGCCTAGCCTCGAGACCCAGTACTTC. This gives the protein CASSLPSLETQYF.

This clonotype occurred once. CDR3 region: CASNSGDSTYGYTF. CDR3 sequence (DNA): TGTGCCAGCAACAGTGGTGACAGTACCTATGGCTACACCTTC. This sequence joins TRBV2 and TRBJ1-2; a possible D gene is TRBD1 (5 bases). Trimming pared 7 bases from V and 4 bases from J, leaving 16 bases between. The CDR3 spans 14 residues. Germline values: CDR1 SNHLY, CDR2 FYNNEI. Using reference TRBV2 and TRBJ1-2 for the parts outside the CDR3, the full variable domain is EPEVTQTPSHQVTQMGQEVILRCVPISNHLYFYWYRQILGQKVEFLVSFYNNEISEKSEIFDDQFSVERPDGSNFTLKIRSTKLEDSAMYFCASNSGDSTYGYTFGSGTRLTVV.

This clonotype was recorded a few times. The chain is built from TRBV12-3 or TRBV12-4 and TRBJ1-1; no firm D call. The CDR3 contains 12 residues. V was trimmed by 3 bases and J by 4 bases, leaving 6 bases between them. CDR3 sequence (DNA): TGTGCCAGCAGTTTTAGTGCCACTGAAGCTTTCTTT. Translated, it gives CASSFSATEAFF.

The table lists this clonotype with a few counts. The rearrangement joins TRBV20-1 to TRBJ1-4; perhaps TRBD1 as D (5 bases). The CDR3 loop spans 15 amino acids. The V end was cut by 6 bases, the J end by 2 bases, with 16 bases between. In germline, CDR1 is DFQATT, CDR2 SNEGSKA (reference sequence). CDR3 residues: CSAADGGATNEKLFF. The CDR3 DNA follows: TGCAGTGCCGCTGACGGGGGAGCGACTAATGAAAAACTGTTTTTT.

This clonotype was observed a handful of times. The chain couples TRBV7-2 to TRBJ2-2; 7 bases align to TRBD2. V was pared by 1 base and J by 5 bases, with 4 bases of the junction left unmatched. CDR1 and CDR2 from the germline V gene are SGHTA and FQGNSA. This CDR3 has 15 amino acids. CDR3 DNA sequence: TGTGCCAGCAGCTTAGGCGGGAGTTTGACCGGGGAGCTGTTTTTT. The encoded protein is CASSLGGSLTGELFF.